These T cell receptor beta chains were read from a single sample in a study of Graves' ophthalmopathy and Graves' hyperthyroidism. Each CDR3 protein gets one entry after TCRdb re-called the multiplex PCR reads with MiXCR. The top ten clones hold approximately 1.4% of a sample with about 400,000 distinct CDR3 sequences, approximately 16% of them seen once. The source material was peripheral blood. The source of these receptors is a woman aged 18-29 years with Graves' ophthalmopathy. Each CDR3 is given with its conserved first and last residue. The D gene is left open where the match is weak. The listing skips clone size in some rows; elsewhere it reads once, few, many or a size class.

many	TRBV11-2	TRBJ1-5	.	TGTGCCAGCAGCTTACGAGGGGAATACAATCAGCCCCAGCATTTT	CASSLRGEYNQPQHF
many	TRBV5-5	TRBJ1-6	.	TGTGCCAGCAGCTTAGTATTGGATTCACCCCTCCACTTT	CASSLVLDSPLHF
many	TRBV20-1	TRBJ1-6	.	TGCAGTGCTAGACCTTCCCGAGGGACCCCAAATTCACCCCTCCACTTT	CSARPSRGTPNSPLHF
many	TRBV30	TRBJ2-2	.	TGTGCCTGGAGTCCCAGAAACACCGGGGAGCTGTTTTTT	CAWSPRNTGELFF
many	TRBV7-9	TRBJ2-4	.	TGTGCCAGCAGCTTGGTCCGGGATCTTGGAGCCAAAAACATTCAGTACTTC	CASSLVRDLGAKNIQYF
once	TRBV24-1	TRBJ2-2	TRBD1	TGTGCCACCGGGACAGGGGGCGCCGGGGAGCTGTTTTTT	CATGTGGAGELFF
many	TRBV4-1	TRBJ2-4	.	TGCGCCAGCAGCCAAGCGGGCCTAGCCAAAAACATTCAGTACTTC	CASSQAGLAKNIQYF
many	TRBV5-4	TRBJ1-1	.	TGTGCCAGCAGCTTGGCAGCGTTCACTGAAGCTTTCTTT	CASSLAAFTEAFF
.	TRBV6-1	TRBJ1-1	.	TGTGCCAGCAGCCCGGGGGATACTAACACTGAAGCTTTCTTT	CASSPGDTNTEAFF
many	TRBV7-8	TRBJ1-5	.	TGTGCCAGCAGCTTGGACGGGGTCCAGCCCCAGCATTTT	CASSLDGVQPQHF
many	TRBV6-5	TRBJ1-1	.	TGTGCCAGCAGCACCCTACAAGGAGGCACTGAAGCTTTCTTT	CASSTLQGGTEAFF
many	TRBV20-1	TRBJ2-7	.	TGCAGTGCTAGTCCCCGGGACATCGAGCAGTACTTC	CSASPRDIEQYF
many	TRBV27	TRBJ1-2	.	TGTGCCAGCAGTTCCCTGAGTTCAACCTACTATGGCTACACCTTC	CASSSLSSTYYGYTF
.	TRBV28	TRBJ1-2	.	TGTGCCAGCAATATCAAGGAACTATGGGAGGGCTACACCTTC	CASNIKELWEGYTF
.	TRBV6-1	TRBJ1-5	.	TGTGCCACCAGTGAACAGGGAGGGGTGAATCAGCCCCAGCATTTT	CATSEQGGVNQPQHF
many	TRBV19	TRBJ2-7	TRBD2	TGTGCCAGTAACGGTTGGACTAGCGGGTCCTACGAGCAGTACTTC	CASNGWTSGSYEQYF
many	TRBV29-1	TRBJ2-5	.	TGCAGCGTTGGGGCGCCCAGGGACCAAGAGACCCAGTACTTC	CSVGAPRDQETQYF
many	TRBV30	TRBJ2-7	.	TGTGCCTGGAGTCTACCGCCAGGGGCCTACGAGCAGTACTTC	CAWSLPPGAYEQYF
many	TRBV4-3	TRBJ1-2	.	TGCGCCAGCAGCCAAGAACAAGACTATGGCTACACCTTC	CASSQEQDYGYTF
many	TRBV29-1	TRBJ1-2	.	TGCAGCGTTGACCCAAGGAACTATGGCTACACCTTC	CSVDPRNYGYTF
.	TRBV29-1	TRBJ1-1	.	TGCAGCGTTCGGTCAGGGAACACTGAAGCTTTCTTT	CSVRSGNTEAFF
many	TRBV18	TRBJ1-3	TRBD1	TGTGCCAGCTCACCACTACAGGGGAGCTCTGGAAACACCATATATTTT	CASSPLQGSSGNTIYF
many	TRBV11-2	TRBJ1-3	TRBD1	TGTGCCAGCAGCCTTGACAGGGCCGTCTCTGGAAACACCATATATTTT	CASSLDRAVSGNTIYF
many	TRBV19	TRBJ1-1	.	TGTGCCAGTGGTGCGGGCTGGAACACTGAAGCTTTCTTT	CASGAGWNTEAFF
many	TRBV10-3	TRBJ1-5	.	TGTGCCATCAGTGAGTCGAGGAGGAGGGACGGTATCAGCAATCAGCCCCAGCATTTT	CAISESRRRDGISNQPQHF
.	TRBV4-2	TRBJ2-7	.	TGTGCCAGCAGCCAAGATCGTCTGGAGCCCGCCTACGAGCAGTACTTC	CASSQDRLEPAYEQYF
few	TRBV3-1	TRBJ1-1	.	TGTGCCAGCAGCCAAGCCATAGGGGGAAACCCGAACACTGAAGCTTTCTTT	CASSQAIGGNPNTEAFF
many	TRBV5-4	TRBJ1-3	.	TGTGCCAGCAGCTCCCCTAAGGACGGGACACGGTCCTCTGGAAACACCATATATTTT	CASSSPKDGTRSSGNTIYF
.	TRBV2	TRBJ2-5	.	TGTGCCAGCAGTGAAGAGGCGGCCTCGCAAGAGACCCAGTACTTC	CASSEEAASQETQYF
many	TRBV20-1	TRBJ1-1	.	TGCAGTGCCCTTAGACGAAGGGGGGACACTGAAGCTTTCTTT	CSALRRRGDTEAFF
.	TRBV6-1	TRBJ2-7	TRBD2	TGTGCCAGCATCGTGACTAGCGGGAGCTCCTACGAGCAGTACTTC	CASIVTSGSSYEQYF
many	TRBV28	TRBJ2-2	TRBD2	TGTGCCAGCAGTCCAATCCCCCCGGGGGGTGCCACCGGGGAGCTGTTTTTT	CASSPIPPGGATGELFF
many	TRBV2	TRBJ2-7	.	TGTGCCAGCAGTGAACGGCCAGGGGCGTACTTC	CASSERPGAYF
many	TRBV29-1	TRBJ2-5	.	TGCAGCGTTGAGATCCGGGACCACCTTGGGGAGACCCAGTACTTC	CSVEIRDHLGETQYF
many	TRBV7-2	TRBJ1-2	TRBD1	TGTGCCAGCAGCTTAGTTCAGGGGGCGGGCTATGGCTACACCTTC	CASSLVQGAGYGYTF
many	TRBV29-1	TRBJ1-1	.	TGCAGCGTCCCTGGTGGTAGGACTGAAGCTTTCTTT	CSVPGGRTEAFF
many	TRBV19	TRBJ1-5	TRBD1	TGTGCCAGTAGGGGGACAAGACAGGGGTTAACATTATGGGGTCAGCCCCAGCATTTT	CASRGTRQGLTLWGQPQHF
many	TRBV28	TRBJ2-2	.	TGTGCCAGCAGTACTACCGGGGAGCTGTTTTTT	CASSTTGELFF
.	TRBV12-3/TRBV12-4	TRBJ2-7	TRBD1	TGTGCCAGCACCATGGGCGGGACAGGGGTAGACTACGAGCAGTACTTC	CASTMGGTGVDYEQYF
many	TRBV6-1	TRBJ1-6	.	TGTGCCAGCAGTGATTGGGGGCATTCACCCCTCCACTTT	CASSDWGHSPLHF
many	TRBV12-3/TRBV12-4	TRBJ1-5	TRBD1	TGTGCCAGCAGTTCCCTCGGACAGGGGGTCTCGTATGGCAATCAGCCCCAGCATTTT	CASSSLGQGVSYGNQPQHF
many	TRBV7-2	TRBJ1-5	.	TGTGCCAGCAGCTTATCAAGTGGCAATCAGCCCCAGCATTTT	CASSLSSGNQPQHF
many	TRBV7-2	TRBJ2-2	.	TGTGCCAGCAGCCCTCGCAGGGAAGGCGGGGAGCTGTTTTTT	CASSPRREGGELFF
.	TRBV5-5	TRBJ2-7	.	TGTGCCAGCAGCTTGGAAGGCCAGGCCTCTGGGGAGCAGTACTTC	CASSLEGQASGEQYF
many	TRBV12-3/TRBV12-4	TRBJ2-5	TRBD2	TGTGCCAGCAGAGGACTAGCGGGGGACCAAGAGACCCAGTACTTC	CASRGLAGDQETQYF
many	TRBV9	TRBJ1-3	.	TGTGCCAGCAGCGTAGGACGGATCTCTGGAAACACCATATATTTT	CASSVGRISGNTIYF
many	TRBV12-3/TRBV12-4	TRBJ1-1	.	TGTGCCAGCAGAGGGGGGTGGGTAGTACGCACTGAAGCTTTCTTT	CASRGGWVVRTEAFF
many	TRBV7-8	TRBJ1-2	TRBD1	TGTGCCAGCAGCTTAAGGACAGGGGCAGACTACACCTTC	CASSLRTGADYTF
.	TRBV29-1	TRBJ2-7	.	TGCAGCGTTAATCGGGACTCTAGCTACGAGCAGTACTTC	CSVNRDSSYEQYF
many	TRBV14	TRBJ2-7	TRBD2	TGTGCCAGCAGCAGGGAGGGGACTCCTCTTCTCGAGCAGTACTTC	CASSREGTPLLEQYF
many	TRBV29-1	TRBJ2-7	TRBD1	TGCAGCGCCGTAGGGACAGGGGGCTACGAGCAGTACTTC	CSAVGTGGYEQYF
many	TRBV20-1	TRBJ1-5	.	TGCAGTGCTAGTCGGGCAGTTGGGGGCAATCAGCCCCAGCATTTT	CSASRAVGGNQPQHF